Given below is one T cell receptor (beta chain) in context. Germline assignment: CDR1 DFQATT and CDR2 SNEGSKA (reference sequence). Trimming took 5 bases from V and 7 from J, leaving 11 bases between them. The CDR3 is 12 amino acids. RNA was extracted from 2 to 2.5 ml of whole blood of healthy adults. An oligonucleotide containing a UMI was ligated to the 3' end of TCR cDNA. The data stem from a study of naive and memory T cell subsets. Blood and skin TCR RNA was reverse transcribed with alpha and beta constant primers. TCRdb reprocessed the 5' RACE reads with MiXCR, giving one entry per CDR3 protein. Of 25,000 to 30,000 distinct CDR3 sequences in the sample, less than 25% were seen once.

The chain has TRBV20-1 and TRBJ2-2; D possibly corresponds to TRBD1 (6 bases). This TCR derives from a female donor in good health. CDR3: CSADRGGGELFF. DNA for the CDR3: TGCAGTGCTGACAGAGGGGGCGGGGAGCTGTTTTTT.